This T cell receptor (beta chain) was captured in a study of T cell changes during pregnancy in multiple sclerosis. The V end was cut by 0 bases, the J end by 0 bases, with 9 bases between. The CDR3 consists of 16 residues. Germline V gene lookup returns CDR1 SNHLY and CDR2 FYNNEI. The method was immunoSEQ multiplex PCR; TCRdb's version includes in-frame clones alone and lacks a portion of them. This sample yields under 20,000 clones, of which over 75% are seen a single time; over 8.5% belongs to the top ten. V is TRBV2 and J is TRBJ1-3, with D perhaps TRBD1 (5 bases). Sequenced here: CD8+ T cells from peripheral blood mononuclear cells, sampled after pregnancy. This TCR derives from a female donor with multiple sclerosis, enrolled in a pregnancy study. DNA of the CDR3: TGTGCCAGCAGTGAAGCGCGGGGCAGCTCTGGAAACACCATATATTTT. Translation: CASSEARGSSGNTIYF.